The T cell receptor (beta chain) described here comes from a study of blood T cell repertoires in COVID-19. Study information: Sample material is recorded as cDNA or gDNA derived from T cells, B-cell-depleted T cells, or PBMCs.

In its sample, this clone was seen many times. Followed over time, Seattle patients had been enrolled while infection was active. Source study methods: Amplification of reference gene primers was used by the study to estimate nucleated cell counts. Sequencing was performed with immunoSEQ multiplex PCR; in TCRdb, only in-frame clones are kept and a portion is missing. V and J calls and clone size are given by that table; D and trimming were obtained from the DNA. The sample includes roughly 200,000 clones, 75% to 90% of them seen just once. The sample comprised peripheral blood. The source is a woman of 80 years or more with COVID-19, enrolled during active disease.

CDR3 region: CASSLDQGLEAGEQFF. The CDR3 DNA is TGTGCCAGCAGCTTAGATCAAGGTCTGGAGGCGGGGGAGCAGTTCTTC. This chain joins TRBV11-3 and TRBJ2-1, with D possibly being TRBD2 (6 bases). The CDR3 runs 16 residues. The germline V and J ends were trimmed by 0 bases and 10 bases, with 19 bases remaining between them. Germline CDR1 SGHNT, CDR2 YENEEA.